The clone carrying this TCR beta chain was found many times. The sample comes from a study of T-cell reconstitution after alpha-beta-depleted transplantation in children. During its preparation, the TCRbeta library received unique molecular identifiers. TCRdb independently ran MiXCR on the PCR reads; one entry per CDR3 protein. The sample includes approximately 91,000 distinct CDR3 sequences, approximately 8.4% of them seen just once. V gave up 0 bases and J gave up 0 bases, with 7 bases separating them. The CDR3 has 15 residues. Germline assignment: CDR1 SGHKS and CDR2 YYEKEE (reference sequence). This TCR derives from a human donor who donated a stem cell graft to a child with congenital amegakaryocytic thrombocytopenia. Sequencing was performed on PBMCs from the stem cell graft donor, taken from the stem cell graft. The chain has TRBV5-5 and TRBJ1-5; D not resolved. CDR3 protein: CASSLGAASNQPQHF. As DNA, the CDR3 is TGTGCCAGCAGCTTGGGGGCGGCTAGCAATCAGCCCCAGCATTTT.